This T cell receptor beta chain was retrieved from a study of T cells after yellow fever vaccination. Study-wide points: Reappearance after the booster was observed for most primary-vaccination clones (96% CD4, roughly 90% CD8). Abundant bulk-derived clonotypes could contaminate FACS-sorted repertoires.

MiXCR was run by TCRdb on the 5' RACE reads, yielding one entry per CDR3 protein. The data hold a few hundred thousand distinct CDR3 sequences, with around 7% observed a single time. Trimming shortened V by 4 bases and J by 8 bases, and 17 bases separated the two germline ends. The V gene's germline CDR1 is SGHDN and CDR2 FVKESK. The CDR3 covers 14 residues. The sample holds a few counts of this clonotype. As yet, its antigen is unknown. The source is a man between 18 and 35 years old who received the YFV17D yellow fever vaccine. The rearrangement links TRBV14 to TRBJ1-2; a weak D match, TRBD1 (5 bases). Here the sequenced sample was PBMCs, taken roughly 45 days after the first yellow fever vaccination. As DNA, the CDR3 is TGTGCCAGCAGCCCCTCGGGGCAGATGAAAGGCTACACCTTC. This encodes CASSPSGQMKGYTF.